What follows describes a single T cell receptor beta chain. This sample was included in a study of follicular helper T cells after annual influenza vaccination. Using immunoSEQ multiplex PCR, the repertoire was profiled, and TCRdb retains in-frame clones only, with some absent. The sample carries about 16,000 clones, about four fifths recorded once. The V gene's germline CDR1 is LNHDA and CDR2 SQIVND (reference sequence). V lost 2 bases to trimming and J lost 2 bases; unmatched junction nucleotides: 3. There are 14 residues in the CDR3. Time point defined: 2014-2015 season, 7 days after vaccination. The chain employs TRBV19 and TRBJ2-7; 7 positions agree with TRBD1. This clonotype originated in an adult who received the influenza vaccine. The specimen was CXCR5+ CD38- circulating T follicular helper cells from blood, collected 7 days after influenza vaccination. The subset: circulating Tfh, non-naive CD4+CXCR5+PD-1+ (ICOS+CD38+ or ICOS-CD38-). CDR3 bases: TGTGCCAGTAGTATAAGGGACAGAGCCTACGAGCAGTACTTC. Its protein is CASSIRDRAYEQYF.